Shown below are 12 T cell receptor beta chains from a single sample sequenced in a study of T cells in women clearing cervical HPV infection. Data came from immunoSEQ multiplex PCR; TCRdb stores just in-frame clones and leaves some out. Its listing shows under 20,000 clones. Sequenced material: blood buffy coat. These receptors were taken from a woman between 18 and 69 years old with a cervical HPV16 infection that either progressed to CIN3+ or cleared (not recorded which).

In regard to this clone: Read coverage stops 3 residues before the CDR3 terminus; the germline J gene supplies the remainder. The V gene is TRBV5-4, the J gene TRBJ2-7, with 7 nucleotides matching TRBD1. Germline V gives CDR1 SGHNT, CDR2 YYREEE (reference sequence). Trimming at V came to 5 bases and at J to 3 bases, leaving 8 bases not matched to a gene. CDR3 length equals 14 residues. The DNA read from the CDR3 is TGTGCCAGCAGTTTGAAAACAGGGGACTACGAG. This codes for CASSLKTGDYE. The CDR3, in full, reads CASSLKTGDYEQYF.

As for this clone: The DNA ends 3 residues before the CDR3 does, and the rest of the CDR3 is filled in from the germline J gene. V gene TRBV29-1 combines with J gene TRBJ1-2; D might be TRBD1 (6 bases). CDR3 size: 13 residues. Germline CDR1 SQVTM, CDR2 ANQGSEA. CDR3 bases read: TGCAGCGTCGCAGAGGGGGGGCTGGCCGGC. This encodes CSVAEGGLAG. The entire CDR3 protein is CSVAEGGLAGYTF. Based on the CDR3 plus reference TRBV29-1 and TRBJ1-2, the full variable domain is SAVISQKPSRDICQRGTSLTIQCQVDSQVTMMFWYRQQPGQSLTLIATANQGSEATYESGFVIDKFPISRPNLTFSTLTVSNMSPEDSSIYLCSVAEGGLAGYTFGSGTRLTVV.

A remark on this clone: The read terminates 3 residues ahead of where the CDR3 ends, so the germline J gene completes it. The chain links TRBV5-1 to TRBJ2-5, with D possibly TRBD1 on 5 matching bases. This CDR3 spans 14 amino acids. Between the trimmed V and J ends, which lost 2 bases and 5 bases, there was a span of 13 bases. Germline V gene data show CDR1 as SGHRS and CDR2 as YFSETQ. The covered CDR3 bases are TGCGCCAGCAGCTTCCAGGGTAGGGCGGAGACC. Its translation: CASSFQGRAET. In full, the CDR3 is CASSFQGRAETQYF.

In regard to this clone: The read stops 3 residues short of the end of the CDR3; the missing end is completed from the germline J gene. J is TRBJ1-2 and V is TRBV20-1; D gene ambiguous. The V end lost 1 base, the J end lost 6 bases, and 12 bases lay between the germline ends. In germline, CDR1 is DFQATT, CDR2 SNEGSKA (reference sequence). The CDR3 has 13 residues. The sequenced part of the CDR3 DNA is TGCAGTGCTAGAGGAGCAGATCGGGATGGC. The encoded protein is CSARGADRDG. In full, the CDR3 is CSARGADRDGYTF.

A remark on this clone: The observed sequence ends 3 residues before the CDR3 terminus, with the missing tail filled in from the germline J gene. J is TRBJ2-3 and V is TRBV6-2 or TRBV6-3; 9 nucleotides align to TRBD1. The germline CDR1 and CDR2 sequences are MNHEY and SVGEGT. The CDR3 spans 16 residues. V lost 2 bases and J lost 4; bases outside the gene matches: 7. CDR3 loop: CASSYRDREFADTQYF. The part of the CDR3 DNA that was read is TGTGCCAGCAGTTACCGGGACAGGGAGTTCGCAGATACG.

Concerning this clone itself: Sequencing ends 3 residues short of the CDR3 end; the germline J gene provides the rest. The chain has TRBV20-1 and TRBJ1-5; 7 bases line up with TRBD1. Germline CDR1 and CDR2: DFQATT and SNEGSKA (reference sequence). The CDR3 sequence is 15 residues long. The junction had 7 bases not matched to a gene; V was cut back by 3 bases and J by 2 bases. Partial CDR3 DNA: TGCAGTGCTAGCACGAGGGGGCGCGGCAATCAGCCC. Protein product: CSASTRGRGNQP. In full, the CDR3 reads CSASTRGRGNQPQHF.

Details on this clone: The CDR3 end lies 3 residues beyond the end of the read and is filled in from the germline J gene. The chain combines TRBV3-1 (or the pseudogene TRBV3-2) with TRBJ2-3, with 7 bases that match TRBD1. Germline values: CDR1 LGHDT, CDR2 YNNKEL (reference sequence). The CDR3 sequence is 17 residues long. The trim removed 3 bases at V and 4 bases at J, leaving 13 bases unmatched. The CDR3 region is CASSHVRGGKIPDTQYF. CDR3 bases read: TGTGCCAGCAGCCACGTCCGAGGGGGCAAAATTCCAGATACG.

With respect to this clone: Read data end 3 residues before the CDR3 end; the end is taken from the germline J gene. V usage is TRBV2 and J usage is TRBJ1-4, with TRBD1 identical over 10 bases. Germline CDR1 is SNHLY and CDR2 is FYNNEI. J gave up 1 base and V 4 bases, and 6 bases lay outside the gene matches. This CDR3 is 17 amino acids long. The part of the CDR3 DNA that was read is TGTGCCAGCAGTGCTGGAGACAGGGGGCGAACTAATGAAAAA. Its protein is CASSAGDRGRTNEK. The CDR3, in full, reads CASSAGDRGRTNEKLFF.

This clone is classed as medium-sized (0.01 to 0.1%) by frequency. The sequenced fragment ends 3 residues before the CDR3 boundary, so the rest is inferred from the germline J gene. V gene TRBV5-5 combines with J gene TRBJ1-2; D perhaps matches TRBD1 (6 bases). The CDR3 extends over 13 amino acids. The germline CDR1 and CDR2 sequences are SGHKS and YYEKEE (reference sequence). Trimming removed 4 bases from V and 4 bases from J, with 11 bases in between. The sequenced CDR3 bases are TGTGCCAGCAGCCCGGACAGACCCTATGGC. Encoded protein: CASSPDRPYG. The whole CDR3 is CASSPDRPYGYTF.

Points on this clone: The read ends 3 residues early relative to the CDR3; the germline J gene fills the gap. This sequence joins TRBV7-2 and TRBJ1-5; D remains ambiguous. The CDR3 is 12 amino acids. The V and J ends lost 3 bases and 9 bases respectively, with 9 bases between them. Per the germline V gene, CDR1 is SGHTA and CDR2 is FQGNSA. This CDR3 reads CASSFPGVPQHF. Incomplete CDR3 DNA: TGTGCCAGCAGCTTTCCCGGGGTGCCC.

The CDR3 spells CASSFVSYEQYF. Incomplete CDR3 DNA: TGTGCCAGCAGTTTCGTATCCTACGAG. The chain couples TRBV27 to TRBJ2-7; D is unresolved. The read is 3 residues too short to cover the CDR3 end, so that end is filled in from the germline J gene. The CDR3 contains 12 residues. V lost 3 bases to trimming and J lost 1 base, with 4 bases between them. Germline V gives CDR1 MNHEY, CDR2 SMNVEV (reference sequence).

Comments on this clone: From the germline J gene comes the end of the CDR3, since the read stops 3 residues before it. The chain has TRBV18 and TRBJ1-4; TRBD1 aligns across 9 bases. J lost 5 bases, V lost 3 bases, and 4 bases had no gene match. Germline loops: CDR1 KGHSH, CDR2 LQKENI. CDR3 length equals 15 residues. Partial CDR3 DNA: TGTGCCAGCTCACCTCAAGGGACAGGGAATGAAAAA. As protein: CASSPQGTGNEK. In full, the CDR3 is CASSPQGTGNEKLFF.